In its sample, the clone carrying this T cell receptor (beta chain) was seen once. Described treatment: some 19 received Ad26.COV2.S at low or high dose, single or two shots; several received placebo; per-sample allocation not given. Samples were taken on day 63 after the first vaccine or placebo injection. The J segment lost 4 bases and the V segment lost 2 bases, leaving 6 bases of the junction unmatched. The CDR3 extends over 16 amino acids. CDR1 SGHRS and CDR2 YFSETQ come from the germline V gene. Clones were read by immunoSEQ multiplex PCR, and TCRdb kept only the in-frame ones, dropping some. The repertoire holds fewer than 400,000 clones, around 85% seen once, with 3% to 4.5% in the top ten. The sample belongs to a study of Ad26.COV2.S vaccination and SARS-CoV-2 variants. Looking at the study overall: In the COV1001 trial, the donor was in the Ad26.COV2.S arm.

Sequenced material: peripheral blood, taken in a trial of Ad26.COV2.S vaccine versus placebo. The TCR sequence derives from a person aged 18-65 years who received the Ad26.COV2.S COVID-19 vaccine or a placebo. V usage is TRBV5-1 and J usage is TRBJ2-3, with 11 bases lining up with TRBD2. This chain's CDR3 is CASSLGLTSGADTQYF. CDR3 in DNA: TGCGCCAGCAGCTTAGGTTTGACTAGCGGGGCAGATACGCAGTATTTT.